Below are 7 T cell receptor beta chains sequenced from a single sample in a study of T-cell reconstitution after alpha-beta-depleted transplantation in children. TCRbeta library construction was performed incorporating unique molecular identifiers. One entry per CDR3 protein results from TCRdb running MiXCR on the PCR reads. The sample comprises a few hundred thousand distinct CDR3 sequences, approximately 13% of which are singletons, and over 5.5% rests with the top ten. The source was PBMCs from the stem cell graft donor, collected from the stem cell graft. All receptors derive from a human donor who donated a stem cell graft to a child with combined immunodeficiency.

V usage is TRBV5-1 and J usage is TRBJ1-2, with D maybe TRBD1 (6 bases). This CDR3 spans 14 amino acids. Germline V gene lookup returns CDR1 SGHRS and CDR2 YFSETQ. Between the trimmed V and J ends, which lost 3 bases and 4 bases, there was a span of 13 bases. The CDR3 region is CASSSEDSLYGYTF. The CDR3 region has the DNA TGCGCCAGCAGCTCGGAGGACAGCCTCTATGGCTACACCTTC.

This clonotype was observed a few times. The genes are TRBV6-5 and TRBJ2-2; D is ambiguous. The CDR3 extends over 15 amino acids. Germline CDR1 reads MNHEY; CDR2 reads SVGAGI. V was shortened by 2 bases and J by 1 base, with 8 bases between the two germline ends. DNA for the CDR3: TGTGCCAGCAGTTACACCGGCGGGAACACCGGGGAGCTGTTTTTT. This encodes CASSYTGGNTGELFF.

This clonotype showed up many times. The chain carries TRBV25-1 and TRBJ1-2; unclear D gene. Deletions cut 5 bases from V and 8 bases from J, with 15 bases between. In germline, CDR1 is MGHDK, CDR2 SYGVNS. This CDR3 is 13 amino acids long. CDR3 in amino acids: CASSPGGELGYTF. The CDR3, as DNA: TGTGCCAGCAGTCCCGGTGGGGAGTTAGGCTACACCTTC.

This clonotype was seen only a few times. The rearrangement joins TRBV15 to TRBJ1-2, with a possible D match to TRBD1 (5 bases). This CDR3 has 15 amino acids. Germline CDR1 and CDR2: LNHNV and YYDKDF (reference sequence). V was shortened by 1 base and J by 2 bases, with 11 bases between the two germline ends. As DNA, the CDR3 is TGTGCCACCAGCAGAGGTCCGGGACCGAACTATGGCTACACCTTC. It translates to CATSRGPGPNYGYTF.

V is TRBV12-3 or TRBV12-4 and J is TRBJ1-1; D is unresolved. The CDR3 extends over 16 amino acids. Trimming pared 3 bases from V and 2 bases from J, leaving 16 bases between. Written as DNA, the CDR3 is TGTGCCAGCAGTTTCAGGCCAGCCCGGGAAAACACTGAAGCTTTCTTT. It yields the protein CASSFRPARENTEAFF.

This clonotype was seen more than once but under ten times. The rearrangement links TRBV15 to TRBJ2-5; 8 nucleotides match TRBD2. Germline values: CDR1 LNHNV, CDR2 YYDKDF (reference sequence). The CDR3 length is 14 residues. Unmatched junction bases numbered 4, after V lost 1 base and J lost 6 bases. The CDR3 DNA follows: TGTGCCACCAGCAGAGGGGGCGGGAGGAAGACCCAGTACTTC. This encodes CATSRGGGRKTQYF.

This clonotype was seen more than once but under ten times. The chain joins TRBV6-2 or TRBV6-3 to TRBJ2-7; 7 nucleotides align to TRBD1. This CDR3 region has 17 residues. J lost 5 bases, V lost 6 bases, and 19 bases had no gene match. Germline V CDR1 and CDR2: MNHEY, SVGEGT. This chain's CDR3 is CASRTRDSHHLADEQYF. Written as DNA, the CDR3 is TGTGCCAGCAGAACCCGGGACAGTCATCATTTGGCTGACGAGCAGTACTTC.